These T cell receptor beta chains were read from a single sample in a study of T-cell memory formation after mild COVID-19. TCRdb itself ran the 5' RACE reads through MiXCR, one entry per CDR3 protein. This table holds approximately 400,000 distinct CDR3 sequences, over 15% found once. Sequenced sample: PBMCs or a T cell subset sorted from them (not recorded which). The receptors come from a man aged 18 to 30 who had mild COVID-19 (a few samples of this study predate the infection). Cell type and time point are not known. Both conserved end residues are part of each CDR3. The D gene is left open where the match is weak. Size is omitted from some rows. Given values are once, few, many or a class for expanded clones.

v_call,clone_size,d_call,j_call,cdr3_aa,cdr3_nt
TRBV7-2,few,NA,TRBJ1-2,CASSLWGTFGYTF,TGTGCCAGCAGCCTTTGGGGGACTTTTGGCTACACCTTC
TRBV12-5,NA,NA,TRBJ1-1,CASGLVLGRGTEAFF,TGTGCTAGTGGTTTGGTACTCGGCAGGGGCACTGAAGCTTTCTTT
TRBV12-3/TRBV12-4,few,NA,TRBJ2-7,CASSLLGVSYEQYF,TGTGCCAGCAGTTTACTCGGGGTCTCCTACGAGCAGTACTTC
TRBV4-2,few,NA,TRBJ1-5,CASSQDEFQPQHF,TGTGCCAGCAGCCAAGATGAGTTTCAGCCCCAGCATTTT
TRBV7-2,NA,NA,TRBJ1-1,CASSNGWNTEAFF,TGTGCCAGCAGCAACGGCTGGAACACTGAAGCTTTCTTT
TRBV4-2,few,NA,TRBJ1-1,CASSQVPGATEAFF,TGTGCCAGCAGCCAAGTTCCAGGGGCCACTGAAGCTTTCTTT
TRBV5-1,few,TRBD2,TRBJ2-5,CASSFTGGPQETQYF,TGCGCCAGCAGCTTCACGGGGGGTCCCCAAGAGACCCAGTACTTC
TRBV18,NA,TRBD1,TRBJ1-1,CARSQGTGAGTGAFF,TGTGCCAGATCACAAGGGACAGGGGCAGGGACTGGAGCTTTCTTT
TRBV5-1,few,NA,TRBJ2-6,CASNLQPSGANVLTF,TGCGCCAGCAACCTACAGCCCTCTGGGGCCAACGTCCTGACTTTC
TRBV4-3,few,NA,TRBJ2-1,CASSQDWAPRQFF,TGCGCCAGCAGCCAAGATTGGGCCCCACGGCAGTTCTTC
TRBV4-1,many,TRBD1,TRBJ2-2,CASSHPSGTGTTGELFF,TGCGCCAGCAGCCATCCCTCGGGGACAGGCACGACCGGGGAGCTGTTTTTT
TRBV5-4,few,NA,TRBJ2-7,CASSLLQIGSEQYF,TGTGCCAGCAGCCTCCTGCAGATCGGCTCCGAGCAGTACTTC
TRBV7-9,many,TRBD2,TRBJ2-7,CASSRGGYEQYF,TGTGCCAGTAGCCGGGGAGGGTACGAGCAGTACTTC
TRBV27,NA,TRBD1,TRBJ1-1,CASRGPRQGASTEAFF,TGTGCCAGCAGGGGACCTCGACAGGGGGCATCCACTGAAGCTTTCTTT
TRBV6-2/TRBV6-3,NA,NA,TRBJ1-1,CASSYSGENTEAFF,TGTGCCAGCAGTTACTCGGGGGAGAACACTGAAGCTTTCTTT
TRBV5-1,few,TRBD2,TRBJ2-7,CASSLSPGGSYEQYF,TGCGCCAGCAGCTTGTCTCCGGGGGGATCCTACGAGCAGTACTTC
TRBV27,NA,TRBD1,TRBJ2-1,CASSLRGQGGTNEQFF,TGTGCCAGCAGTTTACGCGGACAGGGGGGAACCAATGAGCAGTTCTTC
TRBV24-1,many,TRBD1,TRBJ2-1,CATSDLTGTGANEQFF,TGTGCCACCAGTGATTTGACCGGGACAGGGGCCAATGAGCAGTTCTTC
TRBV3-1,NA,NA,TRBJ2-3,CASSQPGHRTDTQYF,TGTGCCAGCAGCCAGCCGGGACACCGCACAGATACGCAGTATTTT
TRBV11-2,many,TRBD2,TRBJ2-3,CASSPTSGYTDTQYF,TGTGCCAGCAGCCCTACTAGCGGATACACAGATACGCAGTATTTT
TRBV7-8,NA,NA,TRBJ2-5,CASSLGRATQYF,TGTGCCAGCAGCTTAGGTCGGGCGACCCAGTACTTC
TRBV27,NA,NA,TRBJ2-1,CASSSRILQNEQFF,TGTGCCAGCAGTTCCAGGATACTACAGAATGAGCAGTTCTTC
TRBV20-1,NA,NA,TRBJ2-3,CSARVGGGHQYF,TGCAGTGCTAGAGTAGGGGGGGGCCACCAGTATTTT
TRBV5-1,NA,NA,TRBJ2-4,CASSRGDAKNIQYF,TGCGCCAGCAGCCGGGGAGACGCCAAAAACATTCAGTACTTC
TRBV29-1,few,TRBD1,TRBJ2-2,CSAVGIGTGNTGELFF,TGCAGCGCTGTCGGGATCGGGACAGGGAACACCGGGGAGCTGTTTTTT
TRBV4-2,NA,TRBD2,TRBJ2-3,CASSQEPGLAEVTDTQYF,TGTGCCAGCAGCCAGGAACCGGGACTAGCGGAAGTCACAGATACGCAGTATTTT
TRBV9,NA,NA,TRBJ2-1,CASSVVSGPSSYNEQFF,TGTGCCAGCAGCGTAGTGAGCGGTCCGAGCTCCTACAATGAGCAGTTCTTC
TRBV6-6,few,NA,TRBJ2-5,CASSYEGSLEETQYF,TGTGCCAGCAGTTACGAAGGGAGTTTAGAGGAGACCCAGTACTTC
TRBV5-1,NA,NA,TRBJ2-1,CASSSRVPGGDEQFF,TGCGCCAGCAGCTCCAGGGTCCCCGGGGGCGATGAGCAGTTCTTC
TRBV7-7,NA,NA,TRBJ2-2,CASSLGWRTGELFF,TGTGCTAGCAGCTTGGGGTGGAGGACCGGGGAGCTGTTTTTT
TRBV9,few,NA,TRBJ1-5,CASSDGNSNQPQHF,TGTGCCAGCAGCGACGGGAACTCTAATCAGCCCCAGCATTTT
TRBV29-1,NA,NA,TRBJ1-2,CSVEGSGALYGYTF,TGCAGCGTTGAAGGCAGCGGTGCCCTCTATGGCTACACCTTC
TRBV20-1,NA,NA,TRBJ2-5,CSARDHQGGETQYF,TGCAGTGCTAGAGATCATCAGGGGGGAGAGACCCAGTACTTC
TRBV5-4,NA,NA,TRBJ2-2,CASSLETGAIGELFF,TGTGCCAGCAGCTTAGAGACGGGGGCCATCGGGGAGCTGTTTTTT
TRBV6-2/TRBV6-3,NA,NA,TRBJ2-7,CASRTRVDEQYF,TGTGCCAGCAGAACCAGGGTGGACGAGCAGTACTTC
TRBV4-1,NA,NA,TRBJ2-5,CASSQVAGGTEETQYF,TGCGCCAGCAGCCAGGTTGCAGGTGGGACGGAGGAGACCCAGTACTTC
TRBV20-1,NA,NA,TRBJ1-6,CSALGGSRSPLHF,TGCAGTGCCCTGGGGGGGAGTCGATCACCCCTCCACTTT
TRBV5-1,NA,NA,TRBJ1-1,CASSLLGQEAFF,TGCGCCAGCAGCTTACTGGGGCAAGAAGCTTTCTTT
TRBV10-3,few,NA,TRBJ2-5,CATGREETQYF,TGTGCCACCGGCAGGGAGGAGACCCAGTACTTC
TRBV27,many,NA,TRBJ2-1,CASSFRGNNEQFF,TGTGCCAGCAGTTTCAGGGGTAATAATGAGCAGTTCTTC
TRBV19,few,NA,TRBJ2-4,CASGGLATAKNIQYF,TGTGCCAGTGGCGGGTTAGCGACGGCCAAAAACATTCAGTACTTC